These 19 T cell receptor beta chains originate from one sample sequenced in a study of cytomegalovirus exposure and HLA in healthy donors. Produced via immunoSEQ multiplex PCR; TCRdb's table is partial and in-frame only. The data show some 140,000 clones, about four fifths seen once. The sample taken for sequencing was PBMCs. These receptors were obtained from a woman in her 30s in good health and CMV-seronegative.

The chain is built from TRBV10-2 and TRBJ1-1, with D uncertain. Germline values: CDR1 WSHSY, CDR2 SAAADI. CDR3 length: 13 residues. V was shortened by 4 bases and J by 3 bases, with 9 bases between the two germline ends. CDR3 region: CASSVLRDTEAFF. The CDR3 DNA reads as TGCGCCAGCAGTGTTTTGAGGGACACTGAAGCTTTCTTT.

The V gene is TRBV19, the J gene TRBJ2-5; tentatively, D is TRBD2 (6 bases). The CDR3 contains 16 residues. CDR1 is LNHDA, CDR2 SQIVND, per germline (reference sequence). V lost 3 bases and J lost 1, with 15 bases in between. The CDR3 region has the DNA TGTGCCAGTAGTATCGTGGCGGGGAGGACCCAAGAGACCCAGTACTTC. Protein: CASSIVAGRTQETQYF. The variable domain in full, completed from reference TRBV19 and TRBJ2-5, reads DGGITQSPKYLFRKEGQNVTLSCEQNLNHDAMYWYRQDPGQGLRLIYYSQIVNDFQKGDIAEGYSVSREKKESFPLTVTSAQKNPTAFYLCASSIVAGRTQETQYFGPGTRLLVL.

This chain connects TRBV10-1 to TRBJ2-1, with TRBD1 matching 9 bases. The CDR3 consists of 18 residues. Germline V gene sequence: CDR1 WNHNN, CDR2 SYGVQD (reference sequence). Trimming took 0 bases from V and 6 from J; bases not matched to a gene: 12. DNA of the CDR3: TGCGCCAGCAGTGAGTCGAGGGACAGGGAATCGATGTTCAATGAGCAGTTCTTC. It encodes CASSESRDRESMFNEQFF.

This chain uses TRBV29-1 with TRBJ1-2, with D maybe TRBD1 (6 bases). This CDR3 comprises 15 residues. Trimming pared 4 bases from V and 4 bases from J, leaving 19 bases between. The germline V gene encodes CDR1 SQVTM and CDR2 ANQGSEA. The CDR3 nucleotides are TGCAGCGTTGCGGGTTATACTTCGGACAGCTATGGCTACACCTTC. Protein product: CSVAGYTSDSYGYTF.

The CDR3 sequence is CASSFVVGGLKNTDTQYF. CDR3 coding DNA: TGTGCCAGCAGTTTTGTTGTGGGGGGGCTAAAGAACACAGATACGCAGTATTTT. The chain recombines TRBV28 with TRBJ2-3, with a weak D call TRBD2 (7 bases). Trimming shortened V by 3 bases and J by 2 bases, and 21 bases separated the two germline ends. The CDR3 length is 18 residues. Germline CDR1 MDHEN, CDR2 SYDVKM.

There are a few counts of this clone. The chain links TRBV2 to TRBJ2-3, with 13 bases that match TRBD2. Germline CDR1 and CDR2: SNHLY and FYNNEI. The CDR3 covers 15 residues. Unmatched junction bases numbered 3, after V lost 6 bases and J lost 3 bases. This CDR3 is CASSRLAGGTDTQYF. The CDR3 coding sequence is TGTGCCAGCAGCCGACTAGCGGGGGGTACAGATACGCAGTATTTT.

This clone was observed a few times. Here the CDR3 reads CASSLGGTSSYEQYF. The CDR3, as DNA: TGCGCCAGCAGCTTGGGGGGGACTAGCTCCTACGAGCAGTACTTC. The rearrangement links TRBV5-1 to TRBJ2-7, with 8 bases lining up with TRBD2. V lost 0 bases, J lost 0 bases, and 2 bases stayed unmatched. CDR3 size: 15 residues. CDR1 and CDR2 (germline): SGHRS, YFSETQ.

The chain combines TRBV18 with TRBJ2-1, with 11 bases fitting TRBD2. Germline lookup yields CDR1 KGHSH and CDR2 LQKENI. The CDR3 sequence is 15 residues long. Trimming removed 0 bases from V and 11 bases from J; junction bases left unmatched: 6. DNA for the CDR3: TGTGCCAGCTCACCACCGGTTAGCGGGGGGGCCCAGCAGTTCTTC. Its translation: CASSPPVSGGAQQFF.

The chain carries TRBV28 and TRBJ2-7; 11 positions agree with TRBD1. Trimming took 5 bases from V and 3 from J; bases not matched to a gene: 3. In germline, CDR1 is MDHEN, CDR2 SYDVKM. This CDR3 comprises 14 residues. The CDR3 bases are TGTGCCAGCAGTCCGGGGACAGGGGGCTACGAGCAGTACTTC. The encoded protein is CASSPGTGGYEQYF.

Points on this clone: Other DNA sequences within the sample encode an identical CDR3. This sequence joins TRBV18 and TRBJ1-2, with 9 nucleotides matching TRBD1. Germline lookup yields CDR1 KGHSH and CDR2 LQKENI. There are 14 residues in the CDR3. J was trimmed by 7 bases and V by 2 bases; bases with no gene match: 5. The chain's CDR3 is CASSPGQGSSGYTF. For the CDR3, the DNA is TGTGCCAGCTCACCAGGACAGGGGTCAAGTGGCTACACCTTC.

The sample holds one count of this clone. The chain combines TRBV2 with TRBJ2-5; a possible D gene is TRBD1 (6 bases). CDR1 and CDR2 (germline): SNHLY, FYNNEI. This CDR3 has 13 residues. V lost 8 bases and J 0 bases, leaving 10 bases between the germline ends. CDR3 sequence: CASGRDNQETQYF. In nucleotides, the CDR3 is TGTGCCAGCGGCCGGGACAACCAAGAGACCCAGTACTTC.

The chain links TRBV2 to TRBJ2-3; 8 nucleotides match TRBD2. The CDR3 has 15 amino acids. CDR1 SNHLY and CDR2 FYNNEI come from the germline V gene. V lost 6 bases, J lost 5 bases, and 10 bases stayed unmatched. CDR3 coding DNA: TGTGCCAGCAGCCCGGACGGGGGGGCTCGAGATACGCAGTATTTT. It encodes CASSPDGGARDTQYF. Combining the CDR3 with reference TRBV2 and TRBJ2-3 gives the whole variable domain EPEVTQTPSHQVTQMGQEVILRCVPISNHLYFYWYRQILGQKVEFLVSFYNNEISEKSEIFDDQFSVERPDGSNFTLKIRSTKLEDSAMYFCASSPDGGARDTQYFGPGTRLTVL.

The genes are TRBV5-1 and TRBJ2-2; TRBD1 matches at 8 bases. After removal of 4 bases from V and 7 bases from J, the junction contained 9 bases not matched to a gene. This CDR3 is 15 amino acids long. CDR1 SGHRS and CDR2 YFSETQ come from the germline V gene. CDR3 in amino acids: CASSASGTGFGELFF. The DNA for the CDR3 is TGCGCCAGCAGCGCGTCCGGGACAGGTTTCGGGGAGCTGTTTTTT.

The chain combines TRBV5-1 with TRBJ2-6, with TRBD1 identical over 9 bases. Germline lookup yields CDR1 SGHRS and CDR2 YFSETQ. This CDR3 has 21 amino acids. V lost 0 bases to trimming and J lost 0 bases; unmatched junction nucleotides: 13. The CDR3 coding sequence is TGCGCCAGCAGCTTGGCGGAGATTACAGGGGGCAGACTCTCTGGGGCCAACGTCCTGACTTTC. Residues: CASSLAEITGGRLSGANVLTF.

V and J are TRBV5-4 and TRBJ1-2; 7 nucleotides align to TRBD1. The CDR3 spans 14 residues. The trim removed 2 bases at V and 7 bases at J, leaving 8 bases unmatched. Per germline, CDR1 SGHNT and CDR2 YYREEE (reference sequence). CDR3 nucleotides: TGTGCCAGCAGCTTAGGTACAGGGGTACCTGGCTACACCTTC. This sequence encodes CASSLGTGVPGYTF.

This rearrangement joins TRBV11-2 to TRBJ1-1; the D is unclear. V gave up 2 bases and J gave up 1 base, with 8 bases separating them. Germline CDR1 reads SGHAT; CDR2 reads FQNNGV. This CDR3 is built from 14 residues. The CDR3 DNA reads as TGTGCCAGCAGCTTATCACGGGGGAACACTGAAGCTTTCTTT. Its translation: CASSLSRGNTEAFF.

In this sample, this clone turned up once. The CDR3 nucleotides read TGTGCCAGCAGCTTGCCAGGGATCTATGGCTACACCTTC. Its protein product is CASSLPGIYGYTF. V and J are TRBV5-6 and TRBJ1-2; D might be TRBD1 (5 bases). The V gene's germline CDR1 is SGHDT and CDR2 YYEEEE. CDR3 length: 13 residues. V lost 1 base to trimming and J lost 4 bases, with 8 bases between them.

This clone was seen a handful of times. The rearrangement joins TRBV5-4 to TRBJ1-2; 9 nucleotides line up with TRBD1. This CDR3 contains 14 residues. V lost 4 bases, J lost 7 bases, and 8 bases stayed unmatched. Germline loops: CDR1 SGHNT, CDR2 YYREEE (reference sequence). DNA for the CDR3: TGTGCCAGCAGCCAGACGGACAGGGGCCTTGGCTACACCTTC. Amino acid sequence: CASSQTDRGLGYTF.

The chain combines TRBV9 with TRBJ1-4, with TRBD1 identical over 7 bases. The CDR3 is 16 residues long. J lost 7 bases, V lost 0 bases, and 9 bases had no gene match. CDR1 and CDR2 from the germline V gene are SGDLS and YYNGEE. Here the CDR3 DNA reads TGTGCCAGCAGCGTAGCCTCCGGGACAGTGGGTGAAAAACTGTTTTTT. As protein: CASSVASGTVGEKLFF.